The 30 T cell receptor beta chains given below trace back to one sample, sequenced in a study of Ad26.COV2.S vaccination and SARS-CoV-2 variants. Generated by immunoSEQ multiplex PCR, the TCRdb table keeps only in-frame clones and is missing some. The sample has 250,000 to 300,000 clones; about 87% are singletons. Treatment: some 19 received Ad26.COV2.S at low or high dose, single or two shots; several received placebo; per-sample allocation not given. Collection of samples fell on day 63 after the first vaccine or placebo injection. Sequenced here: peripheral blood, sampled in a trial of Ad26.COV2.S vaccine versus placebo. Every receptor here comes from a person aged 18-65 years who received the Ad26.COV2.S COVID-19 vaccine or a placebo.

The chain employs TRBV4-1 and TRBJ2-7; D not certain. CDR1 and CDR2 from the germline V gene are MGHRA and YSYEKL. Trimming left V 1 base short and J 5 bases short, with 12 bases between. The CDR3 runs to 14 residues. Here the CDR3 reads CASSQGGAVNEQYF. The CDR3, as DNA: TGCGCCAGCAGCCAAGGGGGTGCGGTGAACGAGCAGTACTTC.

This clone was observed a handful of times. The J gene is TRBJ1-1, the V gene TRBV4-3; D not resolved. The length of the CDR3 is 16 residues. V lost 4 bases and J lost 1, with 16 bases in between. CDR1 is LGHNA and CDR2 is YSLEER in the germline V gene. Written as DNA, the CDR3 is TGCGCCAGCAGCCCTTTAATGGACGTTAGGAACACTGAAGCTTTCTTT. Protein: CASSPLMDVRNTEAFF.

The chain is built from TRBV11-2 and TRBJ2-3; D remains unclear. The germline gives CDR1 SGHAT, CDR2 FQNNGV. The length of the CDR3 is 12 residues. V was pared by 5 bases and J by 4 bases, with 7 bases between. CDR3 sequence (DNA): TGTGCCAGCAGCGCGACTTCAGATACGCAGTATTTT. As protein: CASSATSDTQYF.

The chain recombines TRBV9 with TRBJ2-3; 9 bases map to TRBD1. The CDR3 has 15 residues. From germline, CDR1 is SGDLS and CDR2 YYNGEE. The trim removed 3 bases at V and 0 bases at J, leaving 2 bases unmatched. The CDR3 nucleotides are TGTGCCAGCAGCGGAGGGACAGGGAGCACAGATACGCAGTATTTT. This gives the protein CASSGGTGSTDTQYF.

The rearrangement uses TRBV28 and TRBJ2-5; TRBD1 might be the D (6 bases). The CDR3 has 13 amino acids. CDR1 is MDHEN and CDR2 is SYDVKM in the germline V gene. The V end was cut by 5 bases, the J end by 3 bases, with 10 bases between. CDR3 sequence: CASSPQGKETQYF. CDR3 nucleotides: TGTGCCAGCAGTCCGCAGGGGAAAGAGACCCAGTACTTC.

This sequence joins TRBV2 and TRBJ1-1; TRBD1 might be the D (5 bases). The CDR3 consists of 15 residues. V shed 6 bases and J shed 0 bases, with 14 bases lying between them. CDR1 is SNHLY and CDR2 is FYNNEI in the germline V gene. For the CDR3, the DNA is TGTGCCAGCAGGGGGGGTAGATACATGAACACTGAAGCTTTCTTT. Its translation: CASRGGRYMNTEAFF.

This clone was observed a handful of times. The chain combines TRBV7-9 with TRBJ2-2, with D maybe TRBD1 (6 bases). CDR1 is SEHNR, CDR2 FQNEAQ, per germline (reference sequence). The germline V and J ends were trimmed by 1 base and 2 bases, with 11 bases remaining between them. The CDR3 is made up of 16 amino acids. The CDR3 DNA reads TGTGCCAGCAGCTTAGACAGGGCTGGAAACACCGGGGAGCTGTTTTTT. Its translation is CASSLDRAGNTGELFF.

The genes are TRBV13 and TRBJ1-2; D may be TRBD1 (5 bases). Germline CDR1 and CDR2: PRHDT and FYEKMQ (reference sequence). V lost 4 bases and J lost 5, with 8 bases in between. This CDR3 has 12 residues. CDR3 sequence (DNA): TGTGCCAGCAGCTCGACAGCTTATGGCTACACCTTC. It is translated as CASSSTAYGYTF. Drawing the rest from reference TRBV13 and TRBJ1-2, the complete variable domain is AAGVIQSPRHLIKEKRETATLKCYPIPRHDTVYWYQQGPGQDPQFLISFYEKMQSDKGSIPDRFSAQQFSDYHSELNMSSLELGDSALYFCASSSTAYGYTFGSGTRLTVV.

This clone occurred once. The rearrangement links TRBV19 to TRBJ2-1, with 11 bases identical to TRBD2. Trimming removed 6 bases from V and 6 bases from J; junction bases left unmatched: 7. CDR3 length: 15 amino acids. Germline V gene lookup returns CDR1 LNHDA and CDR2 SQIVND (reference sequence). The CDR3 protein is CASRGRGLAGNEQFF. The CDR3 region has the DNA TGTGCCAGTAGGGGCCGAGGACTAGCGGGCAATGAGCAGTTCTTC.

The V and J genes are TRBV5-1 and TRBJ2-7, with D perhaps matching TRBD2 (5 bases). Germline V gene data show CDR1 as SGHRS and CDR2 as YFSETQ. This CDR3 comprises 13 residues. Trimming left V 1 base short and J 4 bases short, with 9 bases between. CDR3 sequence (DNA): TGCGCCAGCAGCTTGACTAGTTGGTACGAGCAGTACTTC. Its translation: CASSLTSWYEQYF.

J is TRBJ1-1 and V is TRBV28; perhaps TRBD1 as D (5 bases). CDR1 is MDHEN, CDR2 SYDVKM, per germline. The V end lost 1 base, the J end lost 1 base, and 7 bases lay between the germline ends. The CDR3 contains 14 residues. The CDR3 spells CASSLSGGNTEAFF. CDR3 coding DNA: TGTGCCAGCAGTTTATCGGGGGGGAACACTGAAGCTTTCTTT. Using reference TRBV28 and TRBJ1-1 for the parts outside the CDR3, the full variable domain is DVKVTQSSRYLVKRTGEKVFLECVQDMDHENMFWYRQDPGLGLRLIYFSYDVKMKEKGDIPEGYSVSREKKERFSLILESASTNQTSMYLCASSLSGGNTEAFFGQGTRLTVV.

The chain combines TRBV10-3 with TRBJ2-2, with TRBD1 matching 7 bases. This CDR3 is built from 14 residues. Per the germline V gene, CDR1 is ENHRY and CDR2 is SYGVKD. The V and J ends lost 3 bases and 5 bases, in that order; junction bases with no gene match: 3. CDR3 protein: CAISETGETGELFF. The CDR3 DNA reads as TGTGCCATCAGTGAAACAGGGGAGACCGGGGAGCTGTTTTTT.

CDR3: CAWSVVLNTIYF. The CDR3, as DNA: TGTGCCTGGAGTGTAGTGTTGAACACCATATATTTT. This sequence joins TRBV30 and TRBJ1-3; no definite D call. Trimming stripped 0 bases from V and 7 bases from J, with 7 bases between. Per germline, CDR1 GTSNPN and CDR2 SVGIG (reference sequence). The CDR3 sequence is 12 residues long. The full variable domain, with the rest looked up from reference TRBV30 and TRBJ1-3, is SQTIHQWPATLVQPVGSPLSLECTVEGTSNPNLYWYRQAAGRGLQLLFYSVGIGQISSEVPQNLSASRPQDRQFILSSKKLLLSDSGFYLCAWSVVLNTIYFGEGSWLTVV.

V gene TRBV19 combines with J gene TRBJ1-2, with TRBD1 identical over 8 bases. Unmatched junction bases numbered 8, after V lost 1 base and J lost 4 bases. Germline values: CDR1 LNHDA, CDR2 SQIVND (reference sequence). The CDR3 contains 16 residues. CDR3 in DNA: TGTGCCAGTAGTATAGTACCAGGGGGCTACACCTATGGCTACACCTTC. This sequence encodes CASSIVPGGYTYGYTF.

The CDR3 is CASRLDGLATEAFF. DNA of the CDR3: TGCGCCAGCAGACTCGATGGGTTGGCCACTGAAGCTTTCTTT. V and J are TRBV5-1 and TRBJ1-1; no clear D gene. The CDR3 length is 14 residues. Germline V lookup: CDR1 SGHRS, CDR2 YFSETQ. The V and J ends lost 5 bases and 4 bases respectively, with 15 bases between them.

This chain connects TRBV6-5 to TRBJ1-2, with TRBD1 matching over 11 bases. This CDR3 has 14 residues. CDR1 and CDR2 (germline): MNHEY, SVGAGI. The trim removed 8 bases at V and 3 bases at J, leaving 5 bases unmatched. CDR3 amino acids: CASRGTGGDYGYTF. The CDR3 coding sequence is TGTGCCAGCCGCGGGACAGGGGGGGACTATGGCTACACCTTC.

The chain is built from TRBV6-6 and TRBJ1-1; D is perhaps TRBD1 (5 bases). The CDR3 totals 15 residues. V was cut by 6 bases and J by 5 bases, with 19 bases left in between. Germline CDR1 reads MNHNY; CDR2 reads SVGAGI (reference sequence). The CDR3: CASSPAWGDWTEAFF. The CDR3 DNA reads TGTGCCAGCAGCCCGGCCTGGGGGGATTGGACTGAAGCTTTCTTT.

The genes are TRBV19 and TRBJ1-4; no reliable D call. V lost 3 bases and J lost 4, with 12 bases in between. Germline V gene data show CDR1 as LNHDA and CDR2 as SQIVND (reference sequence). This CDR3 is built from 15 residues. The chain's CDR3 is CASSMPGRLNEKLFF. For the CDR3, the DNA is TGTGCCAGTAGTATGCCCGGACGGCTTAATGAAAAACTGTTTTTT.

This chain links TRBV3-1 (or the pseudogene TRBV3-2) with TRBJ2-7, with TRBD2 matching 9 bases. The CDR3 runs 15 residues. The germline CDR1 and CDR2 sequences are LGHDT and YNNKEL (reference sequence). Unmatched junction bases numbered 6, after V lost 2 bases and J lost 4 bases. The CDR3 sequence is CASSQRLADLYEQYF. The CDR3 DNA follows: TGTGCCAGCAGCCAAAGACTAGCGGATCTTTACGAGCAGTACTTC.

The V and J genes are TRBV5-1 and TRBJ2-7; D ambiguous. CDR3 length: 13 residues. Trimming left V 3 bases short and J 1 base short, with 8 bases between. Germline V gene lookup returns CDR1 SGHRS and CDR2 YFSETQ. The CDR3 reads CASSYDGSYEQYF. CDR3 in DNA: TGCGCCAGCAGCTATGACGGGTCCTACGAGCAGTACTTC.

This chain links TRBV6-6 with TRBJ1-2; D gene unclear. This CDR3 is 14 amino acids long. CDR1 is MNHNY, CDR2 SVGAGI, per germline (reference sequence). The ends were cut back, 2 bases at V and 8 bases at J, with 15 bases in the middle. The CDR3, as DNA: TGTGCCAGCAGTTACGTCCTCGGGGTTTACGGCTACACCTTC. It translates to CASSYVLGVYGYTF.

The rearrangement links TRBV6-2 or TRBV6-3 to TRBJ1-1; unclear D gene. With 6 bases removed from V and 3 bases from J, the gap between germline ends came to 11 bases. The CDR3 spans 13 residues. The germline gives CDR1 MNHEY, CDR2 SVGEGT. The CDR3 nucleotides read TGTGCCAGCAGCCCGACCTATTACACTGAAGCTTTCTTT. As protein: CASSPTYYTEAFF.

V usage is TRBV2 and J usage is TRBJ1-1; D is unresolved. The V end was cut by 2 bases, the J end by 11 bases, with 15 bases between. CDR1 SNHLY and CDR2 FYNNEI come from the germline V gene. This CDR3 comprises 13 residues. CDR3 DNA sequence: TGTGCCAGCAGTGAAATCAGGTACGAGCCCGCTTTCTTT. Protein: CASSEIRYEPAFF.

This sequence joins TRBV7-2 and TRBJ1-1, with D unclear. CDR3 length: 15 residues. Trimming cost V 5 bases and J 3 bases, with 16 bases left between them. The germline V gene encodes CDR1 SGHTA and CDR2 FQGNSA. CDR3 sequence: CASSDRAFGDTEAFF. The DNA for the CDR3 is TGTGCCAGCAGCGACCGGGCCTTCGGGGACACTGAAGCTTTCTTT.

V is TRBV7-3 and J is TRBJ2-5; D not certain. The V gene's germline CDR1 is SGHTA and CDR2 FQGTGA. Deletions cut 2 bases from V and 2 bases from J, with 6 bases between. The CDR3 is 13 amino acids. CDR3 in amino acids: CASSLDNQETQYF. In DNA form, the CDR3 reads TGTGCCAGCAGCTTAGACAATCAAGAGACCCAGTACTTC.

This chain's CDR3 is CASSVTGTSVSYEQYF. The CDR3 DNA is TGTGCCAGTAGTGTAACCGGGACTAGCGTCTCCTACGAGCAGTACTTC. This chain links TRBV19 with TRBJ2-7; TRBD2 aligns across 10 bases. Germline assignment: CDR1 LNHDA and CDR2 SQIVND (reference sequence). Trimming removed 5 bases from V and 0 bases from J; junction bases left unmatched: 7. The CDR3 totals 16 residues.

The V gene is TRBV30, the J gene TRBJ2-1, with 10 bases aligning to TRBD2. There are 12 residues in the CDR3. Germline V CDR1 and CDR2: GTSNPN, SVGIG (reference sequence). Trimming at V came to 4 bases and at J to 8 bases, leaving 2 bases not matched to a gene. In DNA, the CDR3 is TGTGCCTGGACTAGCGGGAGCCATGAGCAGTTCTTC. Translation gives CAWTSGSHEQFF.

The chain couples TRBV18 to TRBJ2-2; D gene ambiguous. The germline CDR1 and CDR2 sequences are KGHSH and LQKENI. CDR3 size: 13 residues. V lost 4 bases and J lost 8, with 11 bases in between. CDR3 in DNA: TGTGCCAGCTCACAGACTCAGTCTGGGGAGCTGTTTTTT. Translating gives CASSQTQSGELFF.

V is TRBV18 and J is TRBJ1-5; D ambiguous. This CDR3 spans 13 amino acids. Germline lookup yields CDR1 KGHSH and CDR2 LQKENI. The germline V and J ends were trimmed by 2 bases and 7 bases, with 9 bases remaining between them. The CDR3 loop reads CASSPSPSQPQHF. In nucleotides, the CDR3 is TGTGCCAGCTCACCAAGCCCTTCACAGCCCCAGCATTTT.

A few counts support this clone. The chain couples TRBV5-1 to TRBJ1-4; the D is unclear. Trimming removed 3 bases at V and 3 bases at J, with 15 bases between. CDR1 and CDR2 from the germline V gene are SGHRS and YFSETQ. The CDR3 consists of 16 residues. The CDR3 DNA reads TGCGCCAGCAGCTCGGGTGTCGGGCGGGCTAATGAAAAACTGTTTTTT. It codes for CASSSGVGRANEKLFF.